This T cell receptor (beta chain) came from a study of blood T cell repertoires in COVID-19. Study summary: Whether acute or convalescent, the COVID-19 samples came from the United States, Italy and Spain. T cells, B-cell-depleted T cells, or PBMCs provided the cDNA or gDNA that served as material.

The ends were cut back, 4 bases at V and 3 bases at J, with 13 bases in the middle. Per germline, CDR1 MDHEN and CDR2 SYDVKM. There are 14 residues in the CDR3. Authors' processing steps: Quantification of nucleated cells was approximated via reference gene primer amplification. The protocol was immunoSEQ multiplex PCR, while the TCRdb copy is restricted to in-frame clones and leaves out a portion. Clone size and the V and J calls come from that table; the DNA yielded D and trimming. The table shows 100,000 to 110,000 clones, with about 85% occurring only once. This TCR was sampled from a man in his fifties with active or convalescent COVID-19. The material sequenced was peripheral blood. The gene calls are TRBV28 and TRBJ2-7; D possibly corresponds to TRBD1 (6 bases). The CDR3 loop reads CASSSGTLHYEQYF. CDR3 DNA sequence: TGTGCCAGCAGTTCCGGGACACTACACTACGAGCAGTACTTC.